Here is one T cell receptor beta chain with its context. It has no known antigen specificity. Within one base of it there is no much larger clone, and no base qualities were kept. These data belong to a study of blood T cell repertoires in COVID-19 (TCRdb year 2020). In terms of the full investigation: Collaborator samples came from the United States, Italy and Spain and covered acute and convalescent phases of COVID-19. The prospective study material was composed of cDNA or gDNA derived from T cells, B-cell-depleted T cells, or PBMCs. The dataset comprised deeply sampled blood TCRbeta repertoires from subjects exposed to, actively infected with, or recovered from COVID-19. The repertoires were made available in a free public database intended to serve as a resource for research on the immune response to SARS-CoV-2. Samples came from the ongoing ImmuneRACE study (first 160 participants) plus 1,254 subjects from 6 global collaborators. Nearly every sample came with metadata listing a de-identified subject ID, COVID-19 status, age in years and sex. Where available, HLA class I and class II types were obtained from metadata supplied by the sample provider rather than from assay-based typing. Study-wide findings and limitations: How much clinical and demographic metadata was included differed by source and by participant, and the metadata was provided uncurated.

TCRbeta CDR3 regions were amplified from genomic DNA by means of the immunoSEQ Assay, a bias-controlled multiplex PCR. From the authors' description of their analysis: The number of nucleated cells in each sample was estimated from the amplification of reference gene primers within the assay. To quantify the absolute abundance of each unique TCRbeta CDR3 rearrangement, sequence reads were collapsed and filtered. For each sample, productive Simpson clonality was calculated by taking the square root of Simpson's diversity index across productive rearrangements. The source is immuneACCESS, and TCRdb retained only in-frame sequences with V and J called. Part of the clones is not carried over; for the studies checked, unresolved V genes explain less than half of this, and the remainder is unexplained. That table gives V, J and clone size, and the DNA gave D and trimming. Present in this sample are 250,000 to 300,000 clones, about four fifths of which were seen just once. The ten largest make up about 3.4% of the sample.

As encoded in the germline V gene, CDR1 is LGHNA while CDR2 is YSLEER. Spanning cysteine to phenylalanine, the CDR3 consists of 15 amino acids. Only the CDR3 portion is preserved as DNA: 45 bases, with reading frame beginning at the first base. V is pared back by 0 bases and J by 9 bases, with 15 bases lying between the germline termini. Each collaborating institution followed its own protocols to collect whole blood in K2EDTA tubes. For TCRbeta analysis, collaborator samples were shipped as frozen whole blood, as isolated PBMCs, or as DNA extracted from either sample type. This receptor chain uses TRBV4-3 and TRBJ1-5; a weak D assignment points to TRBD1 (6 bases agree). This TCR derives from a woman younger than 30 with acute or convalescent COVID-19. Specimen: peripheral blood. CDR3 loop: CASSQDRYTTGPQHF. The sequenced DNA is TGCGCCAGCAGCCAAGATCGTTACACGACAGGGCCCCAGCATTTT.